This T cell receptor (beta chain) was sequenced during a study of Graves' ophthalmopathy and Graves' hyperthyroidism. Study-wide points: For separating ophthalmopathy from stable hyperthyroidism, a 13-signature model gave 85% to 90% sensitivity and 81.08% specificity.

Diagnoses were established from clinical symptoms, serum thyroxine, TRAb, thyroid ultrasound and orbital computed tomography. In its sample, this clonotype was seen many times. No antigen is known for it. Amplification targeted the TCR beta CDR3 regions, with RNA transcripts as the source material. The library came from an HTBI-primed first-round RT-PCR and a second-round multiplex PCR. TCRdb ran MiXCR on the multiplex PCR reads and lists one entry per CDR3 protein. The sample contains around 1,000,000 distinct CDR3 sequences, about 36% of which appear only once. The CDR3 runs to 12 residues. Germline CDR1 and CDR2: WSHSY and SAAADI. Trimming took 4 bases from V and 3 from J, leaving 7 bases between them.

The chain couples TRBV10-2 to TRBJ2-7, with D maybe TRBD2 (5 bases). The receptor was isolated from an adult man with Graves' hyperthyroidism. Input material: peripheral blood or thyroid tissue (not recorded which). As DNA, the CDR3 is TGCGCCAGCAGTGTCGGGGTCTACGAGCAGTACTTC. It translates to CASSVGVYEQYF.